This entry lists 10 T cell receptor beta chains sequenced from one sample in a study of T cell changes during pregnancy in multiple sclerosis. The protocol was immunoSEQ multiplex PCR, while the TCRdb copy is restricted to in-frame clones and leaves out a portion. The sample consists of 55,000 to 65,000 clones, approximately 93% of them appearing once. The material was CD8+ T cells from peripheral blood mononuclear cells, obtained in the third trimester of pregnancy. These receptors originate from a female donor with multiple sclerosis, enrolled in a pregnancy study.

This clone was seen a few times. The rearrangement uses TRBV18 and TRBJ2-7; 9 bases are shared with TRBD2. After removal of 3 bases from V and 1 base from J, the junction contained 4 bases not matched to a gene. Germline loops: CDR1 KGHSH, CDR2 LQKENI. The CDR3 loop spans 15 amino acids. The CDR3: CASSPLAGDSYEQYF. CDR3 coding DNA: TGTGCCAGCTCACCGTTAGCGGGAGATTCCTACGAGCAGTACTTC.

The CDR3 DNA reads TGTGCCAGCAGCGTAGCAGGGAATGACGGCTACACCTTC. Its protein product is CASSVAGNDGYTF. The gene calls are TRBV9 and TRBJ1-2, with a tentative D call TRBD1 (5 bases). Germline V gene lookup returns CDR1 SGDLS and CDR2 YYNGEE. V shed 0 bases and J shed 8 bases, with 11 bases lying between them. The CDR3 totals 13 residues.

The CDR3 protein is CATSLAIWETQYF. The CDR3, as DNA: TGTGCCACAAGCCTAGCGATCTGGGAGACCCAGTACTTC. The chain is built from TRBV15 and TRBJ2-5; TRBD2 might be the D (6 bases). Germline CDR1 LNHNV, CDR2 YYDKDF (reference sequence). V was cut by 9 bases and J by 5 bases, with 16 bases left in between. This CDR3 comprises 13 residues. The variable domain in full, completed from reference TRBV15 and TRBJ2-5, reads DAMVIQNPRYQVTQFGKPVTLSCSQTLNHNVMYWYQQKSSQAPKLLFHYYDKDFNNEADTPDNFQSRRPNTSFCFLDIRSPGLGDTAMYLCATSLAIWETQYFGPGTRLLVL.

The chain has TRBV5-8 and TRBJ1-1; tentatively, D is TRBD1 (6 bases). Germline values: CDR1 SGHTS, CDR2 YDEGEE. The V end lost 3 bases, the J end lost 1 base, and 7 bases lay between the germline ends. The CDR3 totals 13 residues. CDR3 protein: CASSWTANTEAFF. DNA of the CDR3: TGTGCCAGCAGCTGGACAGCGAACACTGAAGCTTTCTTT.

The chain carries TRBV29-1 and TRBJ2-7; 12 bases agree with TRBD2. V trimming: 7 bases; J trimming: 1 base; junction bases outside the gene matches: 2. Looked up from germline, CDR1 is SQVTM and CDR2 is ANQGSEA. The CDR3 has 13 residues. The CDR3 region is CSGLAGGSYEQYF. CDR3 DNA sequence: TGCAGCGGCCTAGCGGGAGGGTCCTACGAGCAGTACTTC.

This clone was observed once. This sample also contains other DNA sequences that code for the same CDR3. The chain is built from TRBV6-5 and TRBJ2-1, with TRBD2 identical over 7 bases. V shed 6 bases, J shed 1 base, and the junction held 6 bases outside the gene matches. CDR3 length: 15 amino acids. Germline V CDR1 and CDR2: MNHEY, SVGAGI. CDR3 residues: CASSTGTTSYNEQFF. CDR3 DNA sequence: TGTGCCAGCAGCACCGGGACTACATCCTACAATGAGCAGTTCTTC.

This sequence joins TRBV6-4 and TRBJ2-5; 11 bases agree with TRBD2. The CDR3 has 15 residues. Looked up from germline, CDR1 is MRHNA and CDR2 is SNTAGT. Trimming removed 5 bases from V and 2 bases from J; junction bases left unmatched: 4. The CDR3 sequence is CASSPGLADQETQYF. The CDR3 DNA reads TGTGCCAGCAGTCCGGGACTAGCGGATCAAGAGACCCAGTACTTC.

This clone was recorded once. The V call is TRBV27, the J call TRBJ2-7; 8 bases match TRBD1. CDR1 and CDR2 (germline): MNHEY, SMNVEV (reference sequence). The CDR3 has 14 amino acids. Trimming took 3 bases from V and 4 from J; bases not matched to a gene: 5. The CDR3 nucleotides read TGTGCCAGCAGTTTCTGGCAGGGGGCTTACGAGCAGTACTTC. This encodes CASSFWQGAYEQYF.

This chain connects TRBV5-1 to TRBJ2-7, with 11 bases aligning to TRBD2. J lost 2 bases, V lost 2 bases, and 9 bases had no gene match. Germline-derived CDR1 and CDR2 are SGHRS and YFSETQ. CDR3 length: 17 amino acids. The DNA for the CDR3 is TGCGCCAGCAGCTTACCGACTAGCGGGGAGCAGGCCTACGAGCAGTACTTC. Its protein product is CASSLPTSGEQAYEQYF.

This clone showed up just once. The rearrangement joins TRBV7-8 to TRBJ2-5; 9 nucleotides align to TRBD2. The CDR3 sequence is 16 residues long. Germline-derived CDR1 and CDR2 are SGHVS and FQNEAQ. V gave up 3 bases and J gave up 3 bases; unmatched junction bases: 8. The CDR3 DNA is TGTGCCAGCAGCTTTAGAGTAGCGGGAGAAAAAGAGACCCAGTACTTC. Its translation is CASSFRVAGEKETQYF.